The 28 T cell receptor beta chains in this list originate from one sample, sequenced in a study of T-cell memory formation after mild COVID-19. TCRdb re-derived calls from the 5' RACE reads in MiXCR, one entry per CDR3 protein. In the table there are about 470,000 distinct CDR3 sequences, roughly 20% of which are singletons. What was sequenced was PBMCs or a T cell subset sorted from them (not recorded which). The receptor source for this set is an adult woman who had mild COVID-19 (a few samples of this study predate the infection). Cell type and time point are not known.

This clonotype was observed at least ten times. The chain employs TRBV14 and TRBJ1-2, with a tentative D call TRBD1 (5 bases). The V gene lost 4 bases and the J gene lost 8 bases, with 14 bases spanning the gap. CDR3 length: 13 residues. Germline V gene sequence: CDR1 SGHDN, CDR2 FVKESK. CDR3 DNA: TGTGCCAGCAGCCCCGGGGTTAGGGGCGGCTACACCTTC. Its protein is CASSPGVRGGYTF. Full variable domain (outside the CDR3, taken from reference TRBV14 and TRBJ1-2): EAGVTQFPSHSVIEKGQTVTLRCDPISGHDNLYWYRRVMGKEIKFLLHFVKESKQDESGMPNNRFLAERTGGTYSTLKVQPAELEDSGVYFCASSPGVRGGYTFGSGTRLTVV.

The table lists this clonotype with a few counts. This sequence joins TRBV5-1 and TRBJ2-7; 11 nucleotides align to TRBD1. Germline CDR1 and CDR2: SGHRS and YFSETQ. V trimming: 3 bases; J trimming: 7 bases; junction bases outside the gene matches: 9. The CDR3 runs 15 residues. The CDR3 loop reads CASSSSGTGGGEQYF. For the CDR3, the DNA is TGCGCCAGCAGCTCAAGCGGGACAGGGGGTGGTGAGCAGTACTTC. Full variable domain (rest looked up from reference TRBV5-1 and TRBJ2-7): KAGVTQTPRYLIKTRGQQVTLSCSPISGHRSVSWYQQTPGQGLQFLFEYFSETQRNKGNFPGRFSGRQFSNSRSEMNVSTLELGDSALYLCASSSSGTGGGEQYFGPGTRLTVT.

This sequence joins TRBV18 and TRBJ1-6; possible D gene TRBD1, 6 bases. CDR1 and CDR2 (germline): KGHSH, LQKENI. This CDR3 region has 18 residues. The V and J ends lost 1 base and 0 bases respectively, with 13 bases between them. The CDR3 region has the DNA TGTGCCAGCTCACCACTGGACAGTCGAAGCTCCTATAATTCACCCCTCCACTTT. It is translated as CASSPLDSRSSYNSPLHF.

The chain recombines TRBV12-3 or TRBV12-4 with TRBJ1-2; D gene ambiguous. This CDR3 contains 16 residues. V lost 1 base, J lost 0 bases, and 12 bases lay in between. CDR3 amino acids: CASSLDLTASNYGYTF. CDR3 nucleotides: TGTGCCAGCAGTTTAGATCTTACGGCCTCTAACTATGGCTACACCTTC.

V and J are TRBV7-6 and TRBJ2-3; TRBD2 matches 15 bases. V lost 3 bases, J lost 0 bases, and 1 base stayed unmatched. This CDR3 has 17 residues. CDR1 and CDR2 from the germline V gene are SGHVS and FNYEAQ. The CDR3 is CASSLGLAGGSTDTQYF. In nucleotides, the CDR3 is TGTGCCAGCAGCTTGGGACTAGCGGGAGGAAGCACAGATACGCAGTATTTT.

CDR3: CASSLGDPVLYGYTF. The CDR3 DNA is TGCGCCAGCAGCTTGGGAGATCCCGTACTCTATGGCTACACCTTC. The chain joins TRBV5-1 to TRBJ1-2; D is unresolved. The length of the CDR3 is 15 residues. Germline-derived CDR1 and CDR2 are SGHRS and YFSETQ. Trimming cost V 0 bases and J 4 bases, with 13 bases left between them.

The chain carries TRBV5-1 and TRBJ1-6; no clear D gene. Germline CDR1 is SGHRS and CDR2 is YFSETQ. This CDR3 contains 17 residues. V lost 0 bases and J 7 bases, leaving 17 bases between the germline ends. The chain's CDR3 is CASSLAPIRRENSPLHF. The CDR3 DNA follows: TGCGCCAGCAGCTTGGCTCCGATCAGGAGGGAAAATTCACCCCTCCACTTT.

V usage is TRBV15 and J usage is TRBJ1-1, with D perhaps TRBD1 (6 bases). This CDR3 is built from 14 residues. Germline CDR1 and CDR2: LNHNV and YYDKDF (reference sequence). Trimming stripped 0 bases from V and 2 bases from J, with 7 bases between. In nucleotides, the CDR3 is TGTGCCACCAGCAGAGAAGGGGGAAACACTGAAGCTTTCTTT. Translating gives CATSREGGNTEAFF.

This chain links TRBV29-1 with TRBJ2-3; 7 nucleotides align to TRBD2. CDR1 is SQVTM, CDR2 ANQGSEA, per germline. V was pared by 5 bases and J by 1 base, with 12 bases of the junction left unmatched. The CDR3 extends over 16 amino acids. In nucleotides, the CDR3 is TGCAGCGTTATAAGGACCCGGGCGGGAGGCACAGATACGCAGTATTTT. Protein sequence: CSVIRTRAGGTDTQYF.

This clonotype occurred many times. The V and J genes are TRBV2 and TRBJ2-1, with TRBD1 matching over 8 bases. The CDR3 extends over 16 amino acids. The J segment lost 6 bases and the V segment lost 8 bases, leaving 15 bases of the junction unmatched. The germline V gene has CDR1 SNHLY and CDR2 FYNNEI. The CDR3 sequence: CASSTTRTGRSNEQFF. CDR3 DNA sequence: TGTGCCAGCTCTACCACTAGGACAGGGCGATCCAATGAGCAGTTCTTC.

This clonotype was counted between two and nine times. This rearrangement joins TRBV6-5 to TRBJ2-2; no firm D call. V was cut by 7 bases and J by 4 bases, with 7 bases left in between. Germline V gives CDR1 MNHEY, CDR2 SVGAGI. The CDR3 contains 12 residues. In nucleotides, the CDR3 is TGTGCCAGCACCTCAACCACCGGGGAGCTGTTTTTT. Translation: CASTSTTGELFF.

The chain employs TRBV20-1 and TRBJ2-3; 9 nucleotides match TRBD2. The CDR3 spans 17 residues. V shed 0 bases and J 3 bases; nucleotides not matched to a gene: 10. Per germline, CDR1 DFQATT and CDR2 SNEGSKA (reference sequence). CDR3 region: CSAREAGGASLTDTQYF. The CDR3 DNA is TGCAGTGCTAGAGAAGCGGGGGGCGCAAGCCTAACAGATACGCAGTATTTT.

This clonotype came up many times. V and J are TRBV29-1 and TRBJ2-7; no clear D gene. CDR1 SQVTM and CDR2 ANQGSEA come from the germline V gene. This CDR3 comprises 12 residues. With 7 bases removed from V and 5 bases from J, the gap between germline ends came to 15 bases. CDR3 nucleotides: TGCAGCGGCGTTTCCCTTCTTCACGAGCAGTACTTC. Translation gives CSGVSLLHEQYF.

There are a few counts of this clonotype. This chain joins TRBV12-3 or TRBV12-4 and TRBJ1-1; maybe TRBD1 (5 bases). This CDR3 spans 13 amino acids. Trimming took off 3 bases at V and 8 bases at J, with 13 bases between the two ends. The CDR3 here is CASSFHQGSEAFF. The CDR3 region has the DNA TGTGCCAGCAGTTTTCACCAGGGTTCCGAAGCTTTCTTT.

The chain uses TRBV6-5 and TRBJ1-3; 7 bases are a match to TRBD1. CDR1 and CDR2 from the germline V gene are MNHEY and SVGAGI. The length of the CDR3 is 15 residues. V was pared by 5 bases and J by 0 bases, with 4 bases of the junction left unmatched. CDR3 bases: TGTGCCAGCAGTACGGACAGGAGCTCTGGAAACACCATATATTTT. The encoded protein is CASSTDRSSGNTIYF.

This clonotype was recorded at least ten times. V usage is TRBV24-1 and J usage is TRBJ1-2; D possibly corresponds to TRBD1 (5 bases). CDR3 length: 14 residues. V lost 2 bases to trimming and J lost 6 bases, with 12 bases between them. The germline CDR1 and CDR2 sequences are KGHDR and SFDVKD. The CDR3 sequence: CATSDWGRDNGYTF. The CDR3 DNA follows: TGTGCCACCAGTGATTGGGGCAGGGATAATGGCTACACCTTC.

The chain is built from TRBV7-2 and TRBJ2-2, with 10 bases that match TRBD2. The CDR3 runs 17 residues. CDR1 and CDR2 (germline): SGHTA, FQGNSA. The V gene end was trimmed by 8 bases and the J gene end by 7 bases; junction bases not matched to a gene: 16. For the CDR3, the DNA is TGTGCCAGCGTCTTAGCTAACCTAGCGGGAGTTGGCGGGGAGCTGTTTTTT. It codes for CASVLANLAGVGGELFF.

Only a few counts were recorded for this clonotype. This chain joins TRBV18 and TRBJ2-1, with TRBD1 identical over 11 bases. CDR3 size: 15 residues. The J segment lost 7 bases and the V segment lost 3 bases, leaving 5 bases of the junction unmatched. The germline V gene encodes CDR1 KGHSH and CDR2 LQKENI. This CDR3 reads CASSPGQGGRNEQFF. CDR3 nucleotides: TGTGCCAGCTCACCGGGACAGGGGGGAAGAAATGAGCAGTTCTTC.

Many counts were recorded for this clonotype. The J gene is TRBJ2-6, the V gene TRBV6-6, with D possibly being TRBD1 (6 bases). This CDR3 is built from 15 residues. Germline V CDR1 and CDR2: MNHNY, SVGAGI (reference sequence). V was shortened by 8 bases and J by 0 bases, with 11 bases between the two germline ends. CDR3 nucleotide sequence: TGTGCCAGCGGACAGCTCAGCTCTGGGGCCAACGTCCTGACTTTC. It encodes CASGQLSSGANVLTF.

The chain recombines TRBV3-1 with TRBJ2-1; D possibly uses TRBD1 or TRBD2 (5 bases each). Germline V gene sequence: CDR1 LGHDT, CDR2 YNNKEL (reference sequence). The CDR3 spans 16 residues. Trimming took off 4 bases at V and 0 bases at J, with 13 bases between the two ends. As DNA, the CDR3 is TGTGCCAGCAGCCTTTCCGGGACCATCTCCTACAATGAGCAGTTCTTC. Translating gives CASSLSGTISYNEQFF.

About this clonotype itself: One end of the junction varies from germline; a read error may be responsible. This chain links TRBV24-1 with TRBJ1-5; weak D call: TRBD1 (6 bases). This CDR3 has 16 amino acids. The germline V gene encodes CDR1 KGHDR and CDR2 SFDVKD. CDR3 coding DNA: TGTGCCTCCAGTGATGGGGGGGGCCCTTCCAATCAGCCCCAGCATTTT. It codes for CASSDGGGPSNQPQHF.

This clonotype has more than one count but fewer than ten. The rearrangement uses TRBV11-2 and TRBJ2-1, with 12 positions matching TRBD2. Germline V gene data show CDR1 as SGHAT and CDR2 as FQNNGV. V trimming: 3 bases; J trimming: 6 bases; junction bases outside the gene matches: 3. This CDR3 region has 15 residues. The CDR3 bases are TGTGCCAGCAGCTTCGGGACTAGCGGGCTCAATGAGCAGTTCTTC. This translates into CASSFGTSGLNEQFF.

This clonotype was counted a few times. The chain uses TRBV7-8 and TRBJ2-4, with 9 bases lining up with TRBD2. The germline CDR1 and CDR2 sequences are SGHVS and FQNEAQ. With 5 bases clipped from V and 0 bases from J, the junction kept 14 bases outside the gene matches. The CDR3 runs to 19 residues. The chain's CDR3 is CASSPGALAGSLAKNIQYF. In nucleotides, the CDR3 is TGTGCCAGCAGCCCAGGGGCTCTAGCGGGAAGCTTAGCCAAAAACATTCAGTACTTC.

This clonotype was detected only a few times. V usage is TRBV20-1 and J usage is TRBJ2-2; tentative D call: TRBD2 (6 bases). This CDR3 has 14 amino acids. The germline gives CDR1 DFQATT, CDR2 SNEGSKA (reference sequence). V lost 5 bases and J lost 0, with 10 bases in between. The CDR3 here is CSASSETNTGELFF. For the CDR3, the DNA is TGCAGTGCTTCTAGCGAGACGAACACCGGGGAGCTGTTTTTT.

A few counts support this clonotype. The chain recombines TRBV5-5 with TRBJ1-1; D unclear. Germline V gives CDR1 SGHKS, CDR2 YYEKEE (reference sequence). CDR3 length: 12 amino acids. Trimming left V 4 bases short and J 6 bases short, with 10 bases between. CDR3 bases: TGTGCCAGCAGCCTGGCCGCCCCTGAAGCTTTCTTT. This sequence encodes CASSLAAPEAFF.

The genes are TRBV12-3 or TRBV12-4 and TRBJ1-1, with 7 bases aligning to TRBD1. This CDR3 spans 14 amino acids. J gave up 0 bases and V 6 bases, and 4 bases lay outside the gene matches. CDR3 amino acids: CASREGQLNTEAFF. CDR3 nucleotides: TGTGCCAGCAGAGAGGGACAGCTGAACACTGAAGCTTTCTTT.

The V gene is TRBV7-9, the J gene TRBJ1-3; no definite D call. The V end was cut by 1 base, the J end by 3 bases, with 16 bases between. Germline V lookup: CDR1 SEHNR, CDR2 FQNEAQ (reference sequence). This CDR3 contains 17 residues. The CDR3, as DNA: TGTGCCAGCAGCTTAGGCGGAGTCCTATTTAGTGGAAACACCATATATTTT. Its protein product is CASSLGGVLFSGNTIYF. Together with reference TRBV7-9 and TRBJ1-3, the CDR3 gives the full variable domain: DTGVSQNPRHKITKRGQNVTFRCDPISEHNRLYWYRQTLGQGPEFLTYFQNEAQLEKSRLLSDRFSAERPKGSFSTLEIQRTEQGDSAMYLCASSLGGVLFSGNTIYFGEGSWLTVV.

The genes are TRBV18 and TRBJ2-1, with D possibly being TRBD1 (6 bases). Germline CDR1 and CDR2: KGHSH and LQKENI. Deletions cut 1 base from V and 4 bases from J, with 17 bases between. CDR3 length: 17 amino acids. CDR3 nucleotide sequence: TGTGCCAGCTCACCACATATACCGGGACAAGGGTACAATGAGCAGTTCTTC. Translating gives CASSPHIPGQGYNEQFF. The full variable domain, with the rest looked up from reference TRBV18 and TRBJ2-1, is NAGVMQNPRHLVRRRGQEARLRCSPMKGHSHVYWYRQLPEEGLKFMVYLQKENIIDESGMPKERFSAEFPKEGPSILRIQQVVRGDSAAYFCASSPHIPGQGYNEQFFGPGTRLTVL.